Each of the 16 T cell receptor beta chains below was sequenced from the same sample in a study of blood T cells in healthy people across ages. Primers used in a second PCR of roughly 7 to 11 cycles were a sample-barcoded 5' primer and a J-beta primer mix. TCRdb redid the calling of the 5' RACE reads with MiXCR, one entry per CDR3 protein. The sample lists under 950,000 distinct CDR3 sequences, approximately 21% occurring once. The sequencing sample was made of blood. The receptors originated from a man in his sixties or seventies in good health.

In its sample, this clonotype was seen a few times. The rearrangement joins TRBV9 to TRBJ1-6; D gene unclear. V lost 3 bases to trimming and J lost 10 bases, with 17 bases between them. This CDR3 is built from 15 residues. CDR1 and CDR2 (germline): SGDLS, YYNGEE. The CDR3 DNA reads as TGTGCCAGCAGCGCCCATCCGGACGGGGAATCACCCCTCCACTTT. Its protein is CASSAHPDGESPLHF.

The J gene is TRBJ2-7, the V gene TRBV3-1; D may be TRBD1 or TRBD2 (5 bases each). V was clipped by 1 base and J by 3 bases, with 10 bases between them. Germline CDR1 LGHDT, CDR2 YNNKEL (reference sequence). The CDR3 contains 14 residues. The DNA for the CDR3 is TGTGCCAGCAGCCAAGCGTGGGGGATCTACGAGCAGTACTTC. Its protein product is CASSQAWGIYEQYF.

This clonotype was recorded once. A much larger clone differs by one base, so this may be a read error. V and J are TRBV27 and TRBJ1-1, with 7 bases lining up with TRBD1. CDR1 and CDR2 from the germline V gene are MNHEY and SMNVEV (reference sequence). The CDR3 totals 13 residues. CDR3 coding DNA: TGTGCCAGCAGTCAGAGGGGGCGAACTGAAGCTCTCTTT. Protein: CASSQRGRTEALF.

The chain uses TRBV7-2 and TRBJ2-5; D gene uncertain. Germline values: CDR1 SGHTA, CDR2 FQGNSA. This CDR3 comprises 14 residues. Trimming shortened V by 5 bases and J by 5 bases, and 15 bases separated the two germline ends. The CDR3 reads CASSVGPVGETQYF. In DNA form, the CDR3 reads TGTGCCAGCAGCGTGGGCCCGGTGGGGGAGACCCAGTACTTC.

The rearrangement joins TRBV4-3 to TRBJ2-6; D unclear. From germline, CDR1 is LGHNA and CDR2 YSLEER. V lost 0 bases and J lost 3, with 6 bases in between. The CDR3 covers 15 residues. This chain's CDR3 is CASSQDNYGANVLTF. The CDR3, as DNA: TGCGCCAGCAGCCAAGATAACTATGGGGCCAACGTCCTGACTTTC.

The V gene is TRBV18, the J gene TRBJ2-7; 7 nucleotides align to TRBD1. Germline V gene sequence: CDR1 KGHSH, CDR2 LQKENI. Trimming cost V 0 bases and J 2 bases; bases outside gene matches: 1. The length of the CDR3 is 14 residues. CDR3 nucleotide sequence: TGTGCCAGCTCACCACCGGGACAGACCTACGAGCAGTACTTC. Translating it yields CASSPPGQTYEQYF.

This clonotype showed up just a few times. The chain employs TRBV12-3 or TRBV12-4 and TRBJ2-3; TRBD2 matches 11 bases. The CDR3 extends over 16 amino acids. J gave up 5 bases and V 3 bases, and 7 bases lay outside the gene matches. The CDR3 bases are TGTGCCAGCAGTTTCGGCCTAGCGGGAGGAGGAGATACGCAGTATTTT. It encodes CASSFGLAGGGDTQYF.

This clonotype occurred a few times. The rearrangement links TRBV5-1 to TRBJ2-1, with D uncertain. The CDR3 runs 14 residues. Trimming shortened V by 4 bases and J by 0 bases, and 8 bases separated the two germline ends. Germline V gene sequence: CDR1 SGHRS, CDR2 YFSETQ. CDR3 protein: CASSPSSSYNEQFF. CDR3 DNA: TGCGCCAGCAGCCCTAGTAGCTCCTACAATGAGCAGTTCTTC.

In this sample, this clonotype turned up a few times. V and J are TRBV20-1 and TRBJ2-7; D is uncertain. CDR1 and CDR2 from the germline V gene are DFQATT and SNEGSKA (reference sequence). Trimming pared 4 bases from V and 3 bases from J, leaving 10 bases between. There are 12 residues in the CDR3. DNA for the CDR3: TGCAGTGCTAAGGGTTTGGGCTACGAGCAGTACGTC. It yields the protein CSAKGLGYEQYV.

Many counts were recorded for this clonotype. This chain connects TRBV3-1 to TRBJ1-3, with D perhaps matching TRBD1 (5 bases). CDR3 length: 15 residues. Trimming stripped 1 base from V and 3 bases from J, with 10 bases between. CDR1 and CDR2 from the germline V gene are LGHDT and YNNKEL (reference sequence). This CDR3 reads CASSQGGGGGNTIYF. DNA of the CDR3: TGTGCCAGCAGCCAAGGGGGCGGTGGTGGAAACACCATATATTTT.

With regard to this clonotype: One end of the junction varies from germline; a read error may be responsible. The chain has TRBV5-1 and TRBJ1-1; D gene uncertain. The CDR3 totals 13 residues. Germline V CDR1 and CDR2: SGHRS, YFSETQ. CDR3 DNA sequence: TGCGCCAGCAGCTTGGGGACGGGCCAACTATTAATCTTT. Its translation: CASSLGTGQLLIF.

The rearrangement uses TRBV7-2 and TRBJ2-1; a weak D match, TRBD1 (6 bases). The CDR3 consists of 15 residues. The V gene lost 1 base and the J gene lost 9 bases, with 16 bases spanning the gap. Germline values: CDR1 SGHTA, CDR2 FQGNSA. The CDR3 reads CASSLDGTLQGEQFF. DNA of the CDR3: TGTGCCAGCAGCTTAGATGGGACCCTACAGGGTGAGCAGTTCTTC.

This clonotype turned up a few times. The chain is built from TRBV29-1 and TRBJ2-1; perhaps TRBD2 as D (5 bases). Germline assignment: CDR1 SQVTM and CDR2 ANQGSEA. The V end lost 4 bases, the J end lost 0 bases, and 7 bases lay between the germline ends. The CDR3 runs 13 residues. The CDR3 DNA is TGCAGCGTTGTTACTAGCTCCTACAATGAGCAGTTCTTC. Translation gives CSVVTSSYNEQFF.

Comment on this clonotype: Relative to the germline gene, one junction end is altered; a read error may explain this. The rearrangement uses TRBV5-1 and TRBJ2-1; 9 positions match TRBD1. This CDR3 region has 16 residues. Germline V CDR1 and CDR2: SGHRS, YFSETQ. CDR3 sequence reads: CASSLVPGTGNNGQFF. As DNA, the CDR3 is TGCGCCAGCAGCTTGGTTCCCGGGACAGGGAACAATGGGCAGTTCTTC.

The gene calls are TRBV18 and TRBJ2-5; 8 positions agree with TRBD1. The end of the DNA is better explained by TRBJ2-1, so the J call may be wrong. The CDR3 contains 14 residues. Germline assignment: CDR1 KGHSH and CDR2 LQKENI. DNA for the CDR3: TGTGCCAGCTCACCCCGGACAGGGCTCAATGAGCAGTTCTTC. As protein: CASSPRTGLNEQFF.

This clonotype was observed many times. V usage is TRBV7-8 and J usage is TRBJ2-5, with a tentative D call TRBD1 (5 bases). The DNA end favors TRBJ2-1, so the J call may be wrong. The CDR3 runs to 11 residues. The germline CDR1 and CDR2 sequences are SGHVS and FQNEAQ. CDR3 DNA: TGTGCCAGCAGCCCGGCTAGGGGTCAGTTCTTC. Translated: CASSPARGQFF.